These 10 T cell receptor beta chains were sequenced from one sample in a study of chemoradiotherapy in HPV16-positive cancers. Clones were sequenced by immunoSEQ multiplex PCR, and TCRdb holds only the in-frame ones, with some missing. The sample consists of roughly 16,000 clones, 85% to 95% of them appearing once. The starting material was blood, obtained from a patient who underwent chemoradiotherapy. These receptors all come from a human donor with HPV-associated anogenital cancer.

The gene calls are TRBV6-6 and TRBJ1-1; D may be TRBD1 (6 bases). The CDR3 sequence is 14 residues long. Germline V gives CDR1 MNHNY, CDR2 SVGAGI (reference sequence). V shed 4 bases and J shed 0 bases, with 9 bases lying between them. CDR3 nucleotides: TGTGCCAGCAGTTCGGGACATATGAACACTGAAGCTTTCTTT. As protein: CASSSGHMNTEAFF.

The chain is built from TRBV7-2 and TRBJ1-4; tentatively, D is TRBD1 (5 bases). This CDR3 region has 16 residues. Germline V gives CDR1 SGHTA, CDR2 FQGNSA. The V end was cut by 4 bases, the J end by 5 bases, with 17 bases between. CDR3 in DNA: TGTGCCAGCAGCTCCCCCCCGGGACTCAGCAATGAAAAACTGTTTTTT. Translation gives CASSSPPGLSNEKLFF.

This chain connects TRBV30 to TRBJ2-5, with D possibly being TRBD1 (7 bases). Germline V lookup: CDR1 GTSNPN, CDR2 SVGIG (reference sequence). The ends were cut back, 0 bases at V and 2 bases at J, with 10 bases in the middle. CDR3 length: 14 residues. CDR3 in DNA: TGTGCCTGGAGTGTCGCAGGGGGGCAAGAGACCCAGTACTTC. Protein sequence: CAWSVAGGQETQYF.

The chain is built from TRBV6-6 and TRBJ2-6, with D unclear. Trimming cost V 6 bases and J 0 bases, with 12 bases left between them. The germline V gene encodes CDR1 MNHNY and CDR2 SVGAGI (reference sequence). This CDR3 has 16 amino acids. CDR3 sequence reads: CASRPGSISGANVLTF. As DNA, the CDR3 is TGTGCCAGCAGACCCGGGTCCATCTCTGGGGCCAACGTCCTGACTTTC.

The chain couples TRBV20-1 to TRBJ1-2; D ambiguous. V gave up 3 bases and J gave up 4 bases, with 6 bases separating them. The CDR3 totals 11 residues. CDR1 and CDR2 from the germline V gene are DFQATT and SNEGSKA (reference sequence). In DNA, the CDR3 is TGCAGTGCTAGCCCCGGCTATGGCTACACCTTC. Protein product: CSASPGYGYTF.

Here the CDR3 DNA reads TGTGCCAGCAGTGGCATGGGACAGCGAACCGGCTACACCTTC. Translating gives CASSGMGQRTGYTF. V is TRBV2 and J is TRBJ1-2; 7 bases line up with TRBD1. The V gene end was trimmed by 4 bases and the J gene end by 8 bases; junction bases not matched to a gene: 10. Germline lookup yields CDR1 SNHLY and CDR2 FYNNEI. This CDR3 region has 14 residues.

This chain joins TRBV30 and TRBJ2-5, with 12 bases fitting TRBD2. The V gene end was trimmed by 4 bases and the J gene end by 4 bases; junction bases not matched to a gene: 4. The CDR3 sequence is 14 residues long. Germline CDR1 and CDR2: GTSNPN and SVGIG (reference sequence). The DNA for the CDR3 is TGTGCCTGGATCCTAGCGGGGGGGTCAGAGACCCAGTACTTC. Protein sequence: CAWILAGGSETQYF.

The gene calls are TRBV18 and TRBJ2-7, with 11 bases fitting TRBD1. With V trimmed by 5 bases and J by 3 bases, 3 bases remained unmatched. The CDR3 is made up of 14 amino acids. Germline V gene data show CDR1 as KGHSH and CDR2 as LQKENI. The CDR3 DNA sequence: TGTGCCAGCTCAGGACAGGGGGCTGGCTACGAGCAGTACGTC. This sequence encodes CASSGQGAGYEQYV.

This rearrangement joins TRBV4-1 to TRBJ1-2; tentatively, D is TRBD1 (6 bases). This CDR3 is built from 15 residues. Per the germline V gene, CDR1 is MGHRA and CDR2 is YSYEKL. The ends were cut back, 1 base at V and 5 bases at J, with 14 bases in the middle. CDR3: CASSQGTAVGYGYTF. The CDR3 DNA sequence: TGCGCCAGCAGCCAAGGGACAGCCGTCGGGTATGGCTACACCTTC.

This clone occurred once. The chain recombines TRBV30 with TRBJ1-2; D gene unclear. The length of the CDR3 is 14 residues. Germline V gene lookup returns CDR1 GTSNPN and CDR2 SVGIG (reference sequence). Trimming removed 2 bases at V and 1 base at J, with 11 bases between. CDR3 sequence: CAWSIAVHNYGYTF. The CDR3 DNA sequence: TGTGCCTGGAGTATAGCAGTCCATAACTATGGCTACACCTTC.